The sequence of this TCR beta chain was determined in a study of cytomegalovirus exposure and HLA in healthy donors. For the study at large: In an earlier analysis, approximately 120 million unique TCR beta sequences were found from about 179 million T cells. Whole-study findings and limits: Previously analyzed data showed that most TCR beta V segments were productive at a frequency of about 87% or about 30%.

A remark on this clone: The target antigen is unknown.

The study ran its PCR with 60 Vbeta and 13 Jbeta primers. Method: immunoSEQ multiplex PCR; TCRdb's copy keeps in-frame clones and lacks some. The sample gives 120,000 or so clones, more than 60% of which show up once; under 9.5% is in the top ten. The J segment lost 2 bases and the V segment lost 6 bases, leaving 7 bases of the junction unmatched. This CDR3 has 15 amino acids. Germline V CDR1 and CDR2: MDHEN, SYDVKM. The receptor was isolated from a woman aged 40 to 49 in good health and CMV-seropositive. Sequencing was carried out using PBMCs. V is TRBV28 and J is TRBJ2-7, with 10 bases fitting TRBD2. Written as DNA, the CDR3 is TGTGCCAGCAGCTCCGGACTAGCGGCCACCTACGAGCAGTACTTC. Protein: CASSSGLAATYEQYF.